The 4 T cell receptor beta chains reported below all come from one sample, sequenced in a study of cytomegalovirus exposure and HLA in healthy donors. Primers for the PCR totalled 60 Vbeta and 13 Jbeta. Clones were read by immunoSEQ multiplex PCR, and TCRdb kept only the in-frame ones, dropping some. The repertoire holds 99,000 or so clones, with approximately 82% as singletons. Sequencing was performed on PBMCs. The receptor source for this set is a man aged 35 to 55 in good health and CMV-seropositive.

This chain links TRBV6-5 with TRBJ1-2; the D is unclear. The CDR3 contains 11 residues. Germline CDR1 is MNHEY and CDR2 is SVGAGI. V lost 5 bases, J lost 5 bases, and 6 bases lay in between. This CDR3 reads CASSVNYGYTF. The CDR3, as DNA: TGTGCCAGCAGTGTAAATTATGGCTACACCTTC.

This sequence joins TRBV28 and TRBJ2-7; tentatively, D is TRBD2 (7 bases). V lost 7 bases, J lost 0 bases, and 19 bases lay in between. The CDR3 is made up of 16 amino acids. In germline, CDR1 is MDHEN, CDR2 SYDVKM. This chain's CDR3 is CASTPVGGPPSYEQYF. The DNA for the CDR3 is TGTGCCAGCACCCCCGTGGGGGGGCCTCCCTCCTACGAGCAGTACTTC.

This clone was seen only once. The chain combines TRBV7-9 with TRBJ2-1; 7 bases align to TRBD1. CDR1 and CDR2 from the germline V gene are SEHNR and FQNEAQ (reference sequence). The CDR3 loop spans 16 amino acids. J lost 4 bases, V lost 5 bases, and 11 bases had no gene match. The CDR3 is CASSNLDRAQYNEQFF. CDR3 nucleotide sequence: TGTGCCAGCAGCAATCTTGACAGGGCTCAATACAATGAGCAGTTCTTC. Full variable domain (remainder filled in from reference TRBV7-9 and TRBJ2-1): DTGVSQNPRHKITKRGQNVTFRCDPISEHNRLYWYRQTLGQGPEFLTYFQNEAQLEKSRLLSDRFSAERPKGSFSTLEIQRTEQGDSAMYLCASSNLDRAQYNEQFFGPGTRLTVL.

Worth noting for this clone: At the DNA level, this CDR3 is encoded by other sequences in the same sample as well. The chain has TRBV9 and TRBJ1-4, with D perhaps matching TRBD1 (5 bases). Between the trimmed V and J ends, which lost 0 bases and 6 bases, there was a span of 12 bases. The CDR3 extends over 15 amino acids. In germline, CDR1 is SGDLS, CDR2 YYNGEE. CDR3 residues: CASSVASGRDEKLFF. Here the CDR3 DNA reads TGTGCCAGCAGCGTAGCATCAGGGAGGGATGAAAAACTGTTTTTT.